The clone carrying this TCR beta chain was detected ten times or more. Trimming at V came to 7 bases and at J to 5 bases, leaving 9 bases not matched to a gene. The CDR3 spans 15 residues. Germline CDR1 is SGHVS and CDR2 is FNYEAQ. This entry is derived from a study of T cells in Graves' hyperthyroidism and ophthalmopathy. From RNA transcripts, TCR beta CDR3 regions were amplified. A set of HTBI primers served as the primers for a first-round RT-PCR of the TCR CDR3. Via MiXCR, TCRdb re-called the multiplex PCR reads, giving one row per CDR3 protein. Among hundreds of thousands of distinct CDR3 sequences, approximately 14% were seen once, and the ten largest hold 25% to 30%. Diagnoses were made from clinical symptoms, serum measures (thyroxine and TRAb), thyroid ultrasound and orbital computed tomography. Fresh peripheral blood, 10 ml, yielded the PBMCs.

The chain joins TRBV7-6 to TRBJ2-5; 11 positions match TRBD2. The sample was blood. This sequence originates from a young woman with Graves' hyperthyroidism that later progressed to Graves' ophthalmopathy. CDR3 coding DNA: TGTGCCAGCAAACCCATAGCGGGAGGGGAGGAGACCCAGTACTTC. Its translation is CASKPIAGGEETQYF.